A selection of T cell receptor beta chains follows, all from one sample in a study of shared clonotypes between healthy human individuals. The data were produced by immunoSEQ multiplex PCR, yet TCRdb's version contains in-frame clones alone and is incomplete. This table holds hundreds of thousands of clones, approximately 71% found once. Sequenced: PBMCs. The receptor source for this set is a middle-aged woman in good health. Some clones in this sample may be carry-over from other donors' samples. Both conserved end residues are part of each CDR3. Fields, in order: J gene, V gene, CDR3 protein.

J: TRBJ2-2; V: TRBV28; CDR3: CASSVLTTGELFF
J: TRBJ1-1; V: TRBV30; CDR3: CAAEAGMISWSTEAFF
J: TRBJ1-1; V: TRBV11-3; CDR3: CASSLGTGNTEAFF
J: TRBJ1-4; V: TRBV19; CDR3: CASSRPGSTNEKLFF
J: TRBJ2-1; V: TRBV27; CDR3: CASSLGGNSYNEQFF
J: TRBJ1-1; V: TRBV28; CDR3: CASSFRHLNTEAFF
J: TRBJ1-5; V: TRBV4-1; CDR3: CASSQESLAGNQPQHF
J: TRBJ2-1; V: TRBV18; CDR3: CASSPGAGGDNEQFF
J: TRBJ1-1; V: TRBV18; CDR3: CASSRLMNRAPVWDLNTEAFF
J: TRBJ2-7; V: TRBV6-1; CDR3: CASIIRGGSYEQYF
J: TRBJ2-3; V: TRBV7-8; CDR3: CASSLDGGYDTQYF
J: TRBJ1-5; V: TRBV5-1; CDR3: CASSLYGNQPQHF
J: TRBJ1-2; V: TRBV7-6; CDR3: CASSLEEGFGYGYTF
J: TRBJ2-7; V: TRBV9; CDR3: CASSAGGAQSSYEQYF
J: TRBJ1-2; V: TRBV2; CDR3: CASSEVRNYGYTF
J: TRBJ2-2; V: TRBV2; CDR3: CASMVLKNTGELFF
J: TRBJ1-1; V: TRBV30; CDR3: CAWSADRENTEAFF
J: TRBJ1-3; V: TRBV6-5; CDR3: CASISGGNTIYF
J: TRBJ2-1; V: TRBV27; CDR3: CASRRQGAYSYNEQFF
J: TRBJ2-3; V: TRBV6-4; CDR3: CASSDGASSTDTQYF
J: TRBJ2-7; V: TRBV21-1; CDR3: CASSKSSTTPSYEQYF
J: TRBJ2-5; V: TRBV5-6; CDR3: CASSLGGQGGYETQYF
J: TRBJ1-1; V: TRBV27; CDR3: CASSSARGNTEAFF
J: TRBJ2-7; V: TRBV28; CDR3: CASSLLAGHYEQYF
J: TRBJ2-1; V: TRBV28; CDR3: CASSPGLAGEWSYNEQFF
J: TRBJ2-1; V: TRBV18; CDR3: CASSAIAGVYNEQFF
J: TRBJ2-2; V: TRBV7-2; CDR3: CASSLSGGRAAGELFF
J: TRBJ2-5; V: TRBV5-6; CDR3: CASSDGLGGRVGETQYF
J: TRBJ2-1; V: TRBV19; CDR3: CASSRAGTLGHMQFF
J: TRBJ2-7; V: TRBV9; CDR3: CASSVAPGQGANEQYF
J: TRBJ2-7; V: TRBV11-2; CDR3: CASSLGAGLGEQYF
J: TRBJ2-1; V: TRBV4-2; CDR3: CASSQPHPGDEQFF
J: TRBJ2-3; V: TRBV18; CDR3: CASSPQGWGTDTQYF
J: TRBJ1-2; V: TRBV5-6; CDR3: CASSRALQQYNYGYTF
J: TRBJ2-3; V: TRBV7-9; CDR3: CASSAPSGITDTQYF